This entry describes one TCR beta chain. No antigen is known for it. Clones were read by immunoSEQ multiplex PCR, and TCRdb kept only the in-frame ones, dropping some. This table holds about 70,000 clones, roughly nine tenths found once. Germline CDR1 reads SGHTA; CDR2 reads FQGNSA. This CDR3 has 16 residues. The J segment lost 5 bases and the V segment lost 5 bases, leaving 12 bases of the junction unmatched. These data belong to a study of T cells in localized non-small cell lung cancer. General study findings and limits: Appearance in adjacent lung was seen for a median 57 of the top 100 tumor clones. Because only a single region of the tumor was sequenced, heterogeneity remains possible. Clonality peaked in uninvolved adjacent lung rather than tumor.

This material consisted of peripheral blood, taken before any cancer treatment. The genes are TRBV7-2 and TRBJ1-2, with 9 nucleotides matching TRBD1. The receptor's source is a male donor aged 60 or older with stage III squamous cell lung carcinoma. CDR3: CASSGEPTGGNYGYTF. The CDR3 coding sequence is TGTGCCAGCAGCGGAGAACCGACAGGGGGGAATTATGGCTACACCTTC.